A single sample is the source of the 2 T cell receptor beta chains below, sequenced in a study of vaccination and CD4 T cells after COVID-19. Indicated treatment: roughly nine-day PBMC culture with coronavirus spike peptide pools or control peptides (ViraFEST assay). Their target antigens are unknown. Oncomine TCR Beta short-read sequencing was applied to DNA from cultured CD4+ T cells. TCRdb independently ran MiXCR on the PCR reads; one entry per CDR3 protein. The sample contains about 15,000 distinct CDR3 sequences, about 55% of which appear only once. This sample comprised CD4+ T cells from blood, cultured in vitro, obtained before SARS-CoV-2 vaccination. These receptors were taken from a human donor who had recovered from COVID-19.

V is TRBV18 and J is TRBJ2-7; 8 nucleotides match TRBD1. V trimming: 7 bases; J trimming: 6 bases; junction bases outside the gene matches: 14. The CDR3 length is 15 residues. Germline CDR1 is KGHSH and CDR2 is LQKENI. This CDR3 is CASCPKGQGAVEQYF. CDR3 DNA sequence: TGTGCCAGCTGTCCCAAAGGGCAGGGGGCCGTCGAGCAGTACTTC.

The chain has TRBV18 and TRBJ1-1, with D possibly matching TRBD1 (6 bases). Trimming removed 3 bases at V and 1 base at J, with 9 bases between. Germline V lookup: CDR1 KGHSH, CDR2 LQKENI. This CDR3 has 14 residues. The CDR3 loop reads CASSPGGGNTEAFF. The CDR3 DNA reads TGTGCCAGCTCACCGGGAGGGGGGAACACTGAAGCTTTCTTT.